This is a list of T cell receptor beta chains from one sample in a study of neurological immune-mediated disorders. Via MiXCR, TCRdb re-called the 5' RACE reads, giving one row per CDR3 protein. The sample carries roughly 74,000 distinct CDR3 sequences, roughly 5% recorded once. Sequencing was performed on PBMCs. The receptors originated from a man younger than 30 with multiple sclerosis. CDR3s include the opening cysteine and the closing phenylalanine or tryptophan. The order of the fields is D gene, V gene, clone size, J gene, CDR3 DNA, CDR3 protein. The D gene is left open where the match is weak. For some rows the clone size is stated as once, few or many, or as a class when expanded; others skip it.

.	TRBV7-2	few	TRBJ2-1	TGTGCCAGCAGCTTAAGCAGCGGGACAATTAATGAGCAGTTCTTC	CASSLSSGTINEQFF
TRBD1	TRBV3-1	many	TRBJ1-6	TGTGCCAGCAGCCAACCACAGGGGAATTCACCCCTCCACTTT	CASSQPQGNSPLHF
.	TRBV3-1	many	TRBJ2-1	TGTGCCAGCAGCCAACAGCTAGGGCGCTCCCTCGACAATGAGCAGTTCTTC	CASSQQLGRSLDNEQFF
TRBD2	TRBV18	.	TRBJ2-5	TGTGCCAGCTCACCAAGCGGGGAACGGGAGACCCAGTACTTC	CASSPSGERETQYF
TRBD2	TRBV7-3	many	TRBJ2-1	TGTGCCAGCAGCTTCTCCGGGAGGGCCCAGAATGAGCAGTTCTTC	CASSFSGRAQNEQFF
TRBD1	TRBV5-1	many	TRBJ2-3	TGCGCCAGCACCGAAGTCCGGACAGGGGGAACAGATACGCAGTATTTT	CASTEVRTGGTDTQYF
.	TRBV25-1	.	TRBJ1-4	TGTGCCAGCAGTGACAAAAAAGGGCCCCTGGGAAAACTGTTTTTT	CASSDKKGPLGKLFF
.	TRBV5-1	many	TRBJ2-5	TGCGCCAGCAGCGTGCGGGTCGGAGAGACCCAGTACTTC	CASSVRVGETQYF
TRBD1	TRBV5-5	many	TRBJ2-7	TGTGCCAGCAGCTTGGCCTCGGGGACAGCTCCAATCGGGCAGTACTTC	CASSLASGTAPIGQYF
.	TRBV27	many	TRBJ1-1	TGTGCCAGCAGAGCCCTCCTTCTGGGGGGCGGTCAAACTGAAGCTTTCTTT	CASRALLLGGGQTEAFF
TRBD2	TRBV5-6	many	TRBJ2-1	TGTGCCAGCAGCTCCGGGACTAGCGGCTACAATGAGCAGTTCTTC	CASSSGTSGYNEQFF
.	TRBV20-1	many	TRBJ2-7	TGCAGTGCTCAGACGGGTATACCCGAGCAGTACTTC	CSAQTGIPEQYF
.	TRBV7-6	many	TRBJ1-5	TGTGCCAGCAGCCCGAGCCCAGGTAGGGGCAATCAGCCCCAGCATTTT	CASSPSPGRGNQPQHF
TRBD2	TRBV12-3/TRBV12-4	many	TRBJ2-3	TGTGCCAGCAGGCCAGGGACTACCACAGATACGCAGTATTTT	CASRPGTTTDTQYF
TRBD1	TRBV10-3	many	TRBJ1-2	TGTGCCATCAGTGACACAGGGGCGACGGGCGGCTACACCTTC	CAISDTGATGGYTF
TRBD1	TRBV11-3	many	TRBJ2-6	TGTGCCAGCAGCTTAGTAGGAGGTAGGGACAGCCCCTCTGGGGCCAACGTCCTGACTTTC	CASSLVGGRDSPSGANVLTF
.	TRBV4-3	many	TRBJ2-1	TGCGCCAGCAGCCGATACGTCTCGGATGAGCAGTTCTTC	CASSRYVSDEQFF
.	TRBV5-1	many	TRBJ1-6	TGCGCCAGCAGCTTGGGGTCCTTCGTGCGCGAGAATTCACCCCTCCACTTT	CASSLGSFVRENSPLHF
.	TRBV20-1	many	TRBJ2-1	TGCAGTGCTAGGGTCCCCCTAGGTACCCACAATGAGCAGTTCTTC	CSARVPLGTHNEQFF
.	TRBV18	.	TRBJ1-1	TGTGCCAGCTCACTCCATGACATTTTGAACACTGAAGCTTTCTTT	CASSLHDILNTEAFF
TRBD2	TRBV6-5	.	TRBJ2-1	TGTGCCAGCAGGCCGGGACTAGCGTTCTTGAGCTCCTACAATGAGCAGTTCTTC	CASRPGLAFLSSYNEQFF
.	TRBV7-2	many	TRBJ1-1	TGTGCCAGCAGCCCGAGTTGGAACACTGAAGCTTTCTTT	CASSPSWNTEAFF
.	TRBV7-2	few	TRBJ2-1	TGTGCCAGCAGCTTTACCGGGGGCGGCGGGATTGAGCAGTTCTTC	CASSFTGGGGIEQFF
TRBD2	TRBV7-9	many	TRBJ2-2	TGTGCCAGCAGCCCGACCAGCGGGGACGCTAACACCGGGGAGCTGTTTTTT	CASSPTSGDANTGELFF
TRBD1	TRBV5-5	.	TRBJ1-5	TGTGCCAGCAGCGTCGGGACAGTAAACAATCAGCCCCAGCATTTT	CASSVGTVNNQPQHF